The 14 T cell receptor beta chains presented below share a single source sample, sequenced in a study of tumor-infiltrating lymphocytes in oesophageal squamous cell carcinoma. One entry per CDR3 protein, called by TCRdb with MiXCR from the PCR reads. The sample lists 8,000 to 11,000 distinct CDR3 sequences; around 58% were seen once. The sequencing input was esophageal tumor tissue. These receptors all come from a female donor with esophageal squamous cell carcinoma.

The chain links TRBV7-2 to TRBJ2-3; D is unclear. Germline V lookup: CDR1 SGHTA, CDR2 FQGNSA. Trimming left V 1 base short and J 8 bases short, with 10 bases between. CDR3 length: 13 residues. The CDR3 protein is CASSLGSLVTQYF. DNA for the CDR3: TGTGCCAGCAGCTTAGGGTCCCTAGTTACGCAGTATTTT.

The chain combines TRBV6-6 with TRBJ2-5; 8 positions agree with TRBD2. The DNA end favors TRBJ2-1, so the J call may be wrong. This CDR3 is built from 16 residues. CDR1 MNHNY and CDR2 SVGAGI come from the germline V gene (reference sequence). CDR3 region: CASSYSSGMGYNEQFF. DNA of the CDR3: TGTGCCAGCAGTTACTCTAGCGGGATGGGATACAATGAGCAGTTCTTC.

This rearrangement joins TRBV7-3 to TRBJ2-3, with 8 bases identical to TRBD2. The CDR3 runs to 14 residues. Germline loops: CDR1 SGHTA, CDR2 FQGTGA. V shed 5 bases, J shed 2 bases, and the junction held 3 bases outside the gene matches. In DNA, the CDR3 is TGTGCCAGCAGCAGCGGACTAGCCACAGATACGCAGTATTTT. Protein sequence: CASSSGLATDTQYF.

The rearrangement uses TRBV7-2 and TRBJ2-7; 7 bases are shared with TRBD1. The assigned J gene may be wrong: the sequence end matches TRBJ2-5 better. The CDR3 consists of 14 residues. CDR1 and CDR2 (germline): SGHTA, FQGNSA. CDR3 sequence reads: CASSARQGVKTQYF. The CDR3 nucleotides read TGTGCCAGCAGCGCAAGACAGGGAGTAAAGACCCAGTACTTC.

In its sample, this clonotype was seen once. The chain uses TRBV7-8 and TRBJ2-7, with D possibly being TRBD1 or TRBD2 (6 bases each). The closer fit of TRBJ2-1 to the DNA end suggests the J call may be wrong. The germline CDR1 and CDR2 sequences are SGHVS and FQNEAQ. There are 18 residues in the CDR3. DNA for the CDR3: TGTGCCAGCAGCTTATATATTGTCGGGGGCGTAAGCTACAATGAGCAGTTCTTC. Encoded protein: CASSLYIVGGVSYNEQFF.

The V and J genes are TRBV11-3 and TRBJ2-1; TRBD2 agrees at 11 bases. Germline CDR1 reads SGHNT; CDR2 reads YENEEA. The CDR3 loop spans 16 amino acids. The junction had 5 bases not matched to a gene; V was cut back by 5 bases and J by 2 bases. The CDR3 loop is CASSPYSGGAYNEQFF. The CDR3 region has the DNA TGTGCCAGCAGCCCTTATAGCGGGGGGGCCTACAATGAGCAGTTCTTC.

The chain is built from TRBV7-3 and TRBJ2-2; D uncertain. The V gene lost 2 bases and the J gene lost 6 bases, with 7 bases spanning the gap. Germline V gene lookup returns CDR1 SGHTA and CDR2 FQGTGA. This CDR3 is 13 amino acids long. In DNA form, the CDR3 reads TGTGCCAGCAGCTTAGATAGGGCCGGGGAGCTGTTTTTT. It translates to CASSLDRAGELFF.

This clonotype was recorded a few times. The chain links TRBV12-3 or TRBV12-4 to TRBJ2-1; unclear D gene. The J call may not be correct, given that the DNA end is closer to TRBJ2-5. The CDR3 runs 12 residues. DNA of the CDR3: TGTGCCAGCAGTTCAATCAGAGAGACCCAGTACTTC. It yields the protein CASSSIRETQYF.

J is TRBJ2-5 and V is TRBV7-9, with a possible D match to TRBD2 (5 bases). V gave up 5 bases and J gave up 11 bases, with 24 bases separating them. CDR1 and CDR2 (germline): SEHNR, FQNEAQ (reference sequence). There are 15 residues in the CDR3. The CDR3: CASSLGISAAWEQYF. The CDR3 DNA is TGTGCCAGCAGCCTTGGAATTAGCGCCGCCTGGGAGCAGTACTTC.

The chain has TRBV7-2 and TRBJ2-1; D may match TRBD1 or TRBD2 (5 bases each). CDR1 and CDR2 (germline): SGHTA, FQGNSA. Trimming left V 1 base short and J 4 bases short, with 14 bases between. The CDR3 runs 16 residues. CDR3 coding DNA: TGTGCCAGCAGCTTAGACGGGGCGCCGGAATACAATGAGCAGTTCTTC. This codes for CASSLDGAPEYNEQFF.

The CDR3 nucleotides are TGTGCCAGCTCACTGGGTCAGATATCATCCTACGAGCAGTACTTC. This codes for CASSLGQISSYEQYF. The J gene is TRBJ2-1, the V gene TRBV18; no reliable D call. The tail of the sequence fits TRBJ2-7 better, so the J call may be wrong. Germline-derived CDR1 and CDR2 are KGHSH and LQKENI. The CDR3 covers 15 residues.

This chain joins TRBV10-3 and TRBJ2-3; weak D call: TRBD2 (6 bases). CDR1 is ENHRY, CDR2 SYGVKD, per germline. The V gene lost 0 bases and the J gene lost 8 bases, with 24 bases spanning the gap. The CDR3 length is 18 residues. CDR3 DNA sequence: TGTGCCATCAGTGAGTCGACTGGACAAGGCCCCATGGGAGGTACGCAGTATTTT. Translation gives CAISESTGQGPMGGTQYF.

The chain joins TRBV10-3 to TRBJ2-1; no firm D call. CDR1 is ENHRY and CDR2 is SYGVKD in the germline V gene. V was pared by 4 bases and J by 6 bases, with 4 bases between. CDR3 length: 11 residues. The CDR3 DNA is TGTGCCATCAGTGTGTTCAATGAGCAGTTCTTC. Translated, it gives CAISVFNEQFF.

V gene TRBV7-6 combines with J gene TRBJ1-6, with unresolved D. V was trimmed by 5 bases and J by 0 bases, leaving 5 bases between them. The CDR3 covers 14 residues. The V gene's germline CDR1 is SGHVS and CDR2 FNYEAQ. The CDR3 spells CASSANSYNSPLHF. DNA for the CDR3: TGTGCCAGCAGCGCTAACTCCTATAATTCACCCCTCCACTTT.